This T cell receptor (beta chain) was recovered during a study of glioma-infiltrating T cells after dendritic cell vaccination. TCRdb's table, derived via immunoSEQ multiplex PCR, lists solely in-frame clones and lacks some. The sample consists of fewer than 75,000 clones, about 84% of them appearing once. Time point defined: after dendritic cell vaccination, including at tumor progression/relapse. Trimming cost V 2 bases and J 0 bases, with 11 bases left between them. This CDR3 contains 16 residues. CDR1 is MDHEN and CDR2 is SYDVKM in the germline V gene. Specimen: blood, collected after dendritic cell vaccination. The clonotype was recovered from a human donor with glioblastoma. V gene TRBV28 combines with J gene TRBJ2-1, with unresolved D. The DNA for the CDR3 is TGTGCCAGCAGTTTAGCGGCAAGCAGCTCCTACAATGAGCAGTTCTTC. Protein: CASSLAASSSYNEQFF.